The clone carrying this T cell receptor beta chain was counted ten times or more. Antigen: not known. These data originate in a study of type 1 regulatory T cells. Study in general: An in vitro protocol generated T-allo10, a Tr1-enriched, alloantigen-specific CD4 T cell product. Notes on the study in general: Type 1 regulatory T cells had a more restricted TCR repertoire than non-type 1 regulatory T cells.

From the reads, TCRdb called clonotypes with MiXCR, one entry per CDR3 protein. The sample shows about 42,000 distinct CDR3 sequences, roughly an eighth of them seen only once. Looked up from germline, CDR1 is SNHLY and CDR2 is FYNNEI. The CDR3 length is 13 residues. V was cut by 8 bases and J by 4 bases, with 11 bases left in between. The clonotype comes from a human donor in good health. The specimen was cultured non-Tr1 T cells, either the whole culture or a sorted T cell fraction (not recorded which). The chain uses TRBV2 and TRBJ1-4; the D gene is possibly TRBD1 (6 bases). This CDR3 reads CASGQGNNEKLFF. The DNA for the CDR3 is TGTGCCAGCGGGCAGGGGAATAATGAAAAACTGTTTTTT. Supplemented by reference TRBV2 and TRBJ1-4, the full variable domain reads EPEVTQTPSHQVTQMGQEVILRCVPISNHLYFYWYRQILGQKVEFLVSFYNNEISEKSEIFDDQFSVERPDGSNFTLKIRSTKLEDSAMYFCASGQGNNEKLFFGSGTQLSVL.